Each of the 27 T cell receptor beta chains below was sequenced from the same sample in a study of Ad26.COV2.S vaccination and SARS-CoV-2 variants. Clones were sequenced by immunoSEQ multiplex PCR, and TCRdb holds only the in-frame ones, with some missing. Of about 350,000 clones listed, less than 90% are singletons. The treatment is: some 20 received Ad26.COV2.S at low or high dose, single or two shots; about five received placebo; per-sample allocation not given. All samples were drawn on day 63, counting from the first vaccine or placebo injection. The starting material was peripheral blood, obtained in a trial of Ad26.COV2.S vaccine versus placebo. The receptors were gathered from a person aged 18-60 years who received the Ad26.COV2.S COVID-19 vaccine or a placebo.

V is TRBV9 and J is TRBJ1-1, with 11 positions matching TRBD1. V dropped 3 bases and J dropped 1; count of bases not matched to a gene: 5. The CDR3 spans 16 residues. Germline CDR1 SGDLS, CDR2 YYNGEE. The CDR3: CASSGPGQGGNTEAFF. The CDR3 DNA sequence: TGTGCCAGCAGCGGACCGGGACAGGGGGGGAACACTGAAGCTTTCTTT.

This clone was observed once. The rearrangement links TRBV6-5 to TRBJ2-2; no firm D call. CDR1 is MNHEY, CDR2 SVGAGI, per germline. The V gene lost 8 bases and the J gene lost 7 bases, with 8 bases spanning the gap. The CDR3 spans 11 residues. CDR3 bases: TGTGCCAGCTCTTCCGGCGGGGAGCTGTTTTTT. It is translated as CASSSGGELFF.

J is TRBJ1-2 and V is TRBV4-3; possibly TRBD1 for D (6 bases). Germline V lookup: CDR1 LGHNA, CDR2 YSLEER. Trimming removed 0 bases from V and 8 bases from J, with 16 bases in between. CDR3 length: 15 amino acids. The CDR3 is CASSQDTGNGVGYTF. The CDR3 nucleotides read TGCGCCAGCAGCCAAGATACAGGGAACGGTGTGGGCTACACCTTC.

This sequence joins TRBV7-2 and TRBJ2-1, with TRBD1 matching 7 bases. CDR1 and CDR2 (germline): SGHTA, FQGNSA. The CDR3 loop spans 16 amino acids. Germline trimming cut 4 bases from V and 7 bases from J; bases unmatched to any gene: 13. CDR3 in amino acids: CASSSLQGKIRNEQFF. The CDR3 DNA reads TGTGCCAGCAGCTCCCTACAGGGGAAGATCAGGAATGAGCAGTTCTTC.

Here the CDR3 reads CASSPRDRGISRPEAFF. CDR3 nucleotides: TGTGCCAGCAGCCCGAGGGACAGGGGGATATCAAGACCGGAAGCTTTCTTT. The chain employs TRBV9 and TRBJ1-1, with 11 bases lining up with TRBD1. CDR1 is SGDLS, CDR2 YYNGEE, per germline. J gave up 8 bases and V 4 bases, and 16 bases lay outside the gene matches. The CDR3 is 17 residues long. Based on the CDR3 plus reference TRBV9 and TRBJ1-1, the full variable domain is DSGVTQTPKHLITATGQRVTLRCSPRSGDLSVYWYQQSLDQGLQFLIQYYNGEERAKGNILERFSAQQFPDLHSELNLSSLELGDSALYFCASSPRDRGISRPEAFFGQGTRLTVV.

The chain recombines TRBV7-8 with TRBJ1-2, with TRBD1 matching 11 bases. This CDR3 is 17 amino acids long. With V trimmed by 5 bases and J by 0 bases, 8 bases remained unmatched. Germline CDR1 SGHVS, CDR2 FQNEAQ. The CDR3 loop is CASSLVGQGETNYGYTF. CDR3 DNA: TGTGCCAGCAGCCTGGTGGGACAGGGGGAAACTAACTATGGCTACACCTTC.

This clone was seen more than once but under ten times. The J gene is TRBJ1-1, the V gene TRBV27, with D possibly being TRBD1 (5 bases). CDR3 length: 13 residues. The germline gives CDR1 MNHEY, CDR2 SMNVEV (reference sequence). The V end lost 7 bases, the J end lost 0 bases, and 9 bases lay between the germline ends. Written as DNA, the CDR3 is TGTGCCAGCACCCGGGGGTTGAACACTGAAGCTTTCTTT. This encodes CASTRGLNTEAFF.

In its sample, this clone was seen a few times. For the CDR3, the DNA is TGCAGTGCTAGAGATATGGGCTACACCTTC. As protein: CSARDMGYTF. This chain links TRBV20-1 with TRBJ1-2; D remains ambiguous. This CDR3 spans 10 amino acids. Germline V lookup: CDR1 DFQATT, CDR2 SNEGSKA (reference sequence). V was cut by 0 bases and J by 8 bases, with 4 bases left in between.

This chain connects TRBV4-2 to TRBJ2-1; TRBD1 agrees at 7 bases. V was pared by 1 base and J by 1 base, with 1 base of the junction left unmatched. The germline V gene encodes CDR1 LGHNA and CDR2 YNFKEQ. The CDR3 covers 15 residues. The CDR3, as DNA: TGTGCCAGCAGCCAAGGACAGGGTTCCTACAATGAGCAGTTCTTC. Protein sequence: CASSQGQGSYNEQFF.

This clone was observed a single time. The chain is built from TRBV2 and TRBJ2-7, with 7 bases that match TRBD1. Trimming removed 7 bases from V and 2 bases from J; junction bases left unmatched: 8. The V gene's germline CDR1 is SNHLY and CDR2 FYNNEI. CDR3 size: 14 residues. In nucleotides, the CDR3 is TGTGCCAGCATGATGGGGACAGCCACCTACGAGCAGTACTTC. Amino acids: CASMMGTATYEQYF.

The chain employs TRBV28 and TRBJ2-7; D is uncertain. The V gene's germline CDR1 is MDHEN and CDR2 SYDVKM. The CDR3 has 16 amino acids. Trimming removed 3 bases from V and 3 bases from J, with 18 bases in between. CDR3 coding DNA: TGTGCCAGCAGTTTCGCCCGCGGTAAGATTGGCTACGAGCAGTACTTC. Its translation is CASSFARGKIGYEQYF.

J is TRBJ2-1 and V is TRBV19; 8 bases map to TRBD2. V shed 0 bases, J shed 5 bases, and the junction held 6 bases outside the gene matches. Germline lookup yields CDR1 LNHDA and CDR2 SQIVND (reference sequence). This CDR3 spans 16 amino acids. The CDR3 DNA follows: TGTGCCAGTAGTATAGATAGAAGCGGGGGCCACAATGAGCAGTTCTTC. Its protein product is CASSIDRSGGHNEQFF.

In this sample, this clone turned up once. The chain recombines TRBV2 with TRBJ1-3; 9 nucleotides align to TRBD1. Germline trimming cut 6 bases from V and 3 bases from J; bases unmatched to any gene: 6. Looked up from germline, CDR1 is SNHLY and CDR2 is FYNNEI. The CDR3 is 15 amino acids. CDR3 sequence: CASSGQGFGGNTIYF. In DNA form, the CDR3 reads TGTGCCAGCAGCGGACAGGGGTTCGGTGGAAACACCATATATTTT.

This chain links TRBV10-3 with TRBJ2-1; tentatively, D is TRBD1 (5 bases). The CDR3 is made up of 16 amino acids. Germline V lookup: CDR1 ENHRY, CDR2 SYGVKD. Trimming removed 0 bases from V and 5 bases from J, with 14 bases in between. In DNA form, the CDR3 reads TGTGCCATCAGTGAGTCCTGGGGCGCAAACGACAATGAGCAGTTCTTC. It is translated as CAISESWGANDNEQFF.

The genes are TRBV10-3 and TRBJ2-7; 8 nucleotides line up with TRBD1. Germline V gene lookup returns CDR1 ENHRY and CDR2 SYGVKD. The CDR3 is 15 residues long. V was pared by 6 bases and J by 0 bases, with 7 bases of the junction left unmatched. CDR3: CAISSGGWGSYEQYF. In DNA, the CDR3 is TGTGCCATCAGCTCAGGGGGCTGGGGCTCCTACGAGCAGTACTTC.

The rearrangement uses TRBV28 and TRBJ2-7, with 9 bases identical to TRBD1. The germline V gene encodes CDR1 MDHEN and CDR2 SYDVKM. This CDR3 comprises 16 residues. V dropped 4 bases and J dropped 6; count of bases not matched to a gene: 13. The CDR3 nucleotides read TGTGCCAGCAGTTCCGGGGACAGGGACCTTCCCGGCGAGCAGTACTTC. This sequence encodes CASSSGDRDLPGEQYF.

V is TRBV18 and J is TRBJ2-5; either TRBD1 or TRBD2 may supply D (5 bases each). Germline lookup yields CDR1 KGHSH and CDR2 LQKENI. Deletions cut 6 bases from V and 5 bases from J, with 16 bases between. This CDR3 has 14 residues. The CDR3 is CASSPGTEVETQYF. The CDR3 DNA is TGTGCCAGCTCCCCCGGGACCGAAGTCGAGACCCAGTACTTC.

CDR3: CASRFNRPNTGELFF. DNA for the CDR3: TGTGCCAGCAGATTTAACAGACCAAACACCGGGGAGCTGTTTTTT. This chain connects TRBV3-1 (or the pseudogene TRBV3-2) to TRBJ2-2; D unresolved. This CDR3 is built from 15 residues. Trimming took off 6 bases at V and 2 bases at J, with 13 bases between the two ends. The germline gives CDR1 LGHDT, CDR2 YNNKEL (reference sequence).

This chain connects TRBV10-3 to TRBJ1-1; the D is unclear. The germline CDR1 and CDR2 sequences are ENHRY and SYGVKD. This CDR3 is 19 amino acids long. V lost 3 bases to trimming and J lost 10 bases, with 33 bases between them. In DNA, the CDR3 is TGTGCCATCAGTGATTATGGCAAGGAGCTCTCTTTAAGTTATATGGGAGCTTTCTTT. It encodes CAISDYGKELSLSYMGAFF.

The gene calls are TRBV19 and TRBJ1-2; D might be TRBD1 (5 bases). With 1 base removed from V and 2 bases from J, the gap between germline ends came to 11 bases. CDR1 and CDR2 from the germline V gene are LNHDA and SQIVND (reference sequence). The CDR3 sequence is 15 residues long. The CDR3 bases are TGTGCCAGTAGTATAGGAGGCAGGGTAAACTATGGCTACACCTTC. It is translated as CASSIGGRVNYGYTF.

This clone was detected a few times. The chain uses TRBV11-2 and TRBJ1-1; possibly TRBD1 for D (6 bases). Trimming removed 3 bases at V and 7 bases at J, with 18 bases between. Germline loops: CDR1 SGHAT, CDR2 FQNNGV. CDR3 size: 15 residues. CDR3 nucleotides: TGTGCCAGCAGCTTTACCAATACAGGGAATCTTGAAGCTTTCTTT. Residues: CASSFTNTGNLEAFF.

CDR3 amino acids: CASSLQGARGTEAFF. The CDR3 DNA follows: TGTGCCAGCAGTCTACAGGGGGCGAGGGGTACTGAAGCTTTCTTT. The chain links TRBV6-2 or TRBV6-3 to TRBJ1-1, with 9 bases that match TRBD1. Germline assignment: CDR1 MNHEY and CDR2 SVGEGT. V trimming: 5 bases; J trimming: 5 bases; junction bases outside the gene matches: 9. The CDR3 extends over 15 amino acids.

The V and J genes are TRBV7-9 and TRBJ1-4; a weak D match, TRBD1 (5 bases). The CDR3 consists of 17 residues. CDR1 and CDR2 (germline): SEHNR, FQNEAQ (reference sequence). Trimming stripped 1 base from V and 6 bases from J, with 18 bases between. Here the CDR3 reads CASSLVRGGVGHEKLFF. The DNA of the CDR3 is TGTGCCAGCAGCTTAGTAAGGGGCGGGGTCGGGCATGAAAAACTGTTTTTT.

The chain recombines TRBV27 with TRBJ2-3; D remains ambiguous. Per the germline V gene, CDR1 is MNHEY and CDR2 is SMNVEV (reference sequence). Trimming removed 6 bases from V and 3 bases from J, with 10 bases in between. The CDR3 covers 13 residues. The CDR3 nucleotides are TGTGCCAGCAGGCAGCCGCTTACAGATACGCAGTATTTT. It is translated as CASRQPLTDTQYF.

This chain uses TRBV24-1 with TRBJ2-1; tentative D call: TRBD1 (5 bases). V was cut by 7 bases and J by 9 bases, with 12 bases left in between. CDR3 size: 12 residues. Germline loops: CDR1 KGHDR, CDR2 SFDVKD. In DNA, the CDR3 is TGTGCCACCAGCCTGAGTCAGGGTGAGCAGTTCTTC. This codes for CATSLSQGEQFF.

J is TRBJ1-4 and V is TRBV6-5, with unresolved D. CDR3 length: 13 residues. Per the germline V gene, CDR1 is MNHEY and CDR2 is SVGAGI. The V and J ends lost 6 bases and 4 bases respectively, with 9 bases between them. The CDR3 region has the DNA TGTGCCAGCAGCCGCCCGGGTAATGAAAAACTGTTTTTT. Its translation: CASSRPGNEKLFF.

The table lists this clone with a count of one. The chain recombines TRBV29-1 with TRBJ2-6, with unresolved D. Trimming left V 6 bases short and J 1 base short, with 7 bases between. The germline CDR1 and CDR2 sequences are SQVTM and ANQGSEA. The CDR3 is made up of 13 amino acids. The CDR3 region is CSVSVSGANVLTF. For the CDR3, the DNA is TGCAGCGTGTCGGTATCTGGGGCCAACGTCCTGACTTTC.